This T cell receptor beta chain was captured in a study of T-cell reconstitution after alpha-beta-depleted transplantation in children. The ends were cut back, 1 base at V and 6 bases at J, with 10 bases in the middle. The CDR3 covers 14 residues. CDR1 SGHRS and CDR2 YFSETQ come from the germline V gene. Construction of the TCRbeta library involved unique molecular identifiers. Each CDR3 protein is one row after TCRdb ran MiXCR on the PCR reads. The data show approximately 980,000 distinct CDR3 sequences, roughly 29% seen once. Study observations and caveats: Several hundred rapidly expanded clones from non-depleted graft cells reportedly supplied alpha-beta T cells about two months post-transplant. From surviving recipient T cells and thymic progenitors came the high day-60 TCRbeta diversity observed in some patients. Most T-cell counts and diversity one year after the transplant came from T cells that were newly produced.

Concerning this clonotype itself: Its antigen is still unknown.

The source is a boy younger than two who had a stem cell transplant for SCID, so the T cells may come from the graft donor. V is TRBV5-1 and J is TRBJ1-4; D gene ambiguous. The sample was PBMCs, mostly from graft donor cells, taken 360 days after TCRalphabeta/CD19-depleted stem cell transplant. CDR3: CASSLPDGDEKLFF. The CDR3 nucleotides read TGCGCCAGCAGCTTGCCGGACGGAGATGAAAAACTGTTTTTT.